This TCR beta chain was documented in a study of blood T cell repertoires in COVID-19. Study background: Whether acute or convalescent, the COVID-19 samples came from the United States, Italy and Spain. T cells, B-cell-depleted T cells, or PBMCs supplied cDNA or gDNA.

Participants reported their clinical history, and cohort assignment relied on those reports. Original handling: Reference gene primers were amplified, and this amplification served to estimate nucleated cell counts. Assay: immunoSEQ multiplex PCR; the TCRdb copy retains only in-frame clones and omits some. That table supplies the V and J calls and clone size; D and trimming were determined from the DNA. The sample has some 300,000 clones; roughly 90% are singletons. With 2 bases clipped from V and 2 bases from J, the junction kept 12 bases outside the gene matches. Germline V CDR1 and CDR2: MDHEN, SYDVKM. The CDR3 runs 18 residues.

This clonotype was obtained from a woman in her thirties who had recovered from COVID-19. The V call is TRBV28, the J call TRBJ1-2; 9 nucleotides align to TRBD1. The sample taken for sequencing was PBMCs or T cells enriched from blood (not recorded which). Here the CDR3 DNA reads TGTGCCAGCAGTTTAGGGGACAGGGCGAAGATAATGAACTATGGCTACACCTTC. Translation: CASSLGDRAKIMNYGYTF.